This entry concerns a single T cell receptor beta chain. Its antigen is unknown. The sample holds no much larger clone one base away, and base qualities are not on file. The record originates from a study of blood T cell repertoires in COVID-19 (TCRdb year 2020). Background for the entire study: Samples covering the acute and convalescent phases of COVID-19 were provided by collaborators in the United States, Italy and Spain. The material from the prospective study consisted of cDNA or gDNA derived from T cells, B-cell-depleted T cells, or PBMCs. The dataset comprised deeply sampled blood TCRbeta repertoires from subjects exposed to, actively infected with, or recovered from COVID-19. The repertoires were made available in a free public database intended to serve as a resource for research on the immune response to SARS-CoV-2. The samples were drawn from two sources: the first 160 participants of the ongoing ImmuneRACE study, and 950 to 1,500 subjects contributed by 6 global collaborators. A de-identified subject ID, COVID-19 status, age in years and sex were almost always included in the sample metadata. HLA class I and class II types, where available, came from metadata supplied by the sample provider rather than from assay-based typing.

TCRbeta CDR3 regions were amplified from genomic DNA using the immunoSEQ Assay, a bias-controlled multiplex PCR. The authors processed their data as follows. Within the assay, amplification of reference gene primers was used to estimate how many nucleated cells each sample contained. To quantify the absolute abundance of each unique TCRbeta CDR3 rearrangement, sequence reads were collapsed and filtered. For each sample, productive Simpson clonality was calculated by taking the square root of Simpson's diversity index across productive rearrangements. This immuneACCESS table, as held by TCRdb, lists in-frame sequences with V and J called but not all clones. Of the missing ones, under half trace to an unresolved V gene in checked studies; the others have no known cause. V and J calls and clone size are copied from that table; D and trimming were computed from the DNA. The sample contains 250,000 or so clones, roughly 84% of them found a single time. Jointly, the top ten make up 4% to 4.5% of the sample.

Collaborating institutions collected whole blood in K2EDTA tubes following their own protocols. For TCRbeta analysis, collaborators shipped samples in one of three forms: frozen whole blood, isolated PBMCs, or DNA extracted from either of those sample types. From cysteine to phenylalanine, the CDR3 is 13 amino acids long. The sequence is cut down to CDR3 DNA, 39 bases in frame from base 1. Reading the germline V gene gives CDR1 SGHVS and CDR2 FNYEAQ. Germline trimming: 3 bases from V, 2 bases from J; junction bases outside gene matches: 1. Paper-wide results and their limitations: How much clinical and demographic metadata was included differed by source and by participant, and the metadata was provided uncurated.

This receptor was obtained from a man aged 55 to 70 with acute or convalescent COVID-19. Sequencing used peripheral blood. Recombination linked TRBV7-6 to TRBJ2-7, and TRBD1 aligns with 7 junction nucleotides. The CDR3: CASSFGQAYEQYF. At the DNA level, the sequence is TGTGCCAGCAGCTTCGGACAGGCCTACGAGCAGTACTTC.